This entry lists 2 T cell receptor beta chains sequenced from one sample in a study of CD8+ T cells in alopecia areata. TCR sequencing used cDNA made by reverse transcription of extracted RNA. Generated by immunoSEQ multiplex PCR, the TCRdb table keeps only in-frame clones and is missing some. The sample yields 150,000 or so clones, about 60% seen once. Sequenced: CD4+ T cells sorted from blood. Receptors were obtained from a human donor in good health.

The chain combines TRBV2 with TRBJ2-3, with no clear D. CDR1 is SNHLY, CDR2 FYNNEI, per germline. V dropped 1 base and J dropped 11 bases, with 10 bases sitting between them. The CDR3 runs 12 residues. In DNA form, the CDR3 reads TGTGCCAGCAGTGAAGGCTACCATCGGCAGTATTTT. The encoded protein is CASSEGYHRQYF.

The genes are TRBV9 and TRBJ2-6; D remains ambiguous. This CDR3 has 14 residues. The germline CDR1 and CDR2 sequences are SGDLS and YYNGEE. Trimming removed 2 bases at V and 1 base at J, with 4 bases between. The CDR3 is CASSVRSGANVLTF. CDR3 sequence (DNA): TGTGCCAGCAGCGTGCGGTCTGGGGCCAACGTCCTGACTTTC.